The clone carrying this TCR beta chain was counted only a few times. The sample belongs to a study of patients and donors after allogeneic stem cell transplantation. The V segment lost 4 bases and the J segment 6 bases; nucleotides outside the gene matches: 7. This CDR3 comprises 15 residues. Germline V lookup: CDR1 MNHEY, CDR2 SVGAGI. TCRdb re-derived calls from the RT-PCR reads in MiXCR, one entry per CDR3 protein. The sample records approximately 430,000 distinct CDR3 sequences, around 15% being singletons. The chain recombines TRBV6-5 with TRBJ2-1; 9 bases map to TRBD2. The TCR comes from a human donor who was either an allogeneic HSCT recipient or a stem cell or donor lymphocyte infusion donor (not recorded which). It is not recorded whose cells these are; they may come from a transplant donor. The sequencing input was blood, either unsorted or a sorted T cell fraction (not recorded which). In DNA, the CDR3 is TGTGCCAGCAGTTTCGTATTAGCGGGAGTCAATGAGCAGTTCTTC. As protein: CASSFVLAGVNEQFF.